This passage covers 14 T cell receptor beta chains from one sample sequenced in a study of cytomegalovirus exposure and HLA in healthy donors. Researchers ran the PCR with 60 Vbeta and 13 Jbeta primers. Clones were sequenced by immunoSEQ multiplex PCR, and TCRdb holds only the in-frame ones, with some missing. The table records 99,000 or so clones, about 70% of them present only once. The sequencing input was PBMCs. These TCRs come from a young man in good health and CMV-seronegative.

This chain joins TRBV19 and TRBJ1-1; 8 positions agree with TRBD1. This CDR3 spans 14 amino acids. V dropped 5 bases and J dropped 1; count of bases not matched to a gene: 3. Germline V gene lookup returns CDR1 LNHDA and CDR2 SQIVND (reference sequence). This CDR3 is CASSADRGNTEAFF. The CDR3 DNA follows: TGTGCCAGTAGTGCCGACAGGGGGAACACTGAAGCTTTCTTT. Based on the CDR3 plus reference TRBV19 and TRBJ1-1, the full variable domain is DGGITQSPKYLFRKEGQNVTLSCEQNLNHDAMYWYRQDPGQGLRLIYYSQIVNDFQKGDIAEGYSVSREKKESFPLTVTSAQKNPTAFYLCASSADRGNTEAFFGQGTRLTVV.

The chain links TRBV7-9 to TRBJ2-7, with 10 bases fitting TRBD1. The CDR3 runs to 15 residues. Germline V gene sequence: CDR1 SEHNR, CDR2 FQNEAQ (reference sequence). V gave up 5 bases and J gave up 5 bases; unmatched junction bases: 9. The CDR3 here is CASSPRQGARHEQYF. CDR3 bases: TGTGCCAGCAGCCCTAGACAGGGGGCGCGCCACGAGCAGTACTTC.

This clone was detected only a few times. The V call is TRBV11-2, the J call TRBJ2-5, with D perhaps matching TRBD2 (5 bases). Germline lookup yields CDR1 SGHAT and CDR2 FQNNGV. Deletions cut 3 bases from V and 4 bases from J, with 15 bases between. This CDR3 has 15 residues. The CDR3 here is CASSLGSGLGETQYF. The CDR3 region has the DNA TGTGCCAGCAGCTTGGGGAGCGGACTGGGAGAGACCCAGTACTTC.

The chain couples TRBV11-3 to TRBJ2-1; 7 bases line up with TRBD1. V trimming: 5 bases; J trimming: 3 bases; junction bases outside the gene matches: 7. Germline loops: CDR1 SGHNT, CDR2 YENEEA. This CDR3 contains 15 residues. The CDR3 DNA reads as TGTGCCAGCAGCGCGACAGGGCTGAGCTACAATGAGCAGTTCTTC. Translated: CASSATGLSYNEQFF.

This clone was counted between two and nine times. The DNA for the CDR3 is TGTGCCAGCAGCCTCCCGGCAGATACGCAGTATTTT. Translating it yields CASSLPADTQYF. J is TRBJ2-3 and V is TRBV11-3; D unclear. The V end lost 5 bases, the J end lost 4 bases, and 7 bases lay between the germline ends. Per germline, CDR1 SGHNT and CDR2 YENEEA. The CDR3 is 12 residues long.

This clone showed up just a few times. The chain is built from TRBV6-1 and TRBJ2-3, with 11 bases that match TRBD1. From germline, CDR1 is MNHNS and CDR2 SASEGT. CDR3 length equals 16 residues. Trimming removed 0 bases from V and 4 bases from J; junction bases left unmatched: 3. The CDR3 reads CASSEAPGQGADTQYF. The CDR3 DNA reads TGTGCCAGCAGTGAAGCGCCGGGACAGGGGGCAGATACGCAGTATTTT.

This clone has more than one count but fewer than ten. This sequence joins TRBV11-1 and TRBJ1-1; a weak D match, TRBD1 (5 bases). CDR3 length equals 14 residues. V lost 5 bases and J 1 base, leaving 11 bases between the germline ends. Germline CDR1 and CDR2: SGHAT and FQDESV (reference sequence). The CDR3 spells CASSPGRENTEAFF. The CDR3 coding sequence is TGTGCCAGCAGCCCCGGCAGGGAGAACACTGAAGCTTTCTTT.

The CDR3 DNA reads TGTGCCAGCAGCTTTACGGGAGGGCCGGCCTACGAGCAGTACTTC. Translation: CASSFTGGPAYEQYF. This rearrangement joins TRBV7-2 to TRBJ2-5; TRBD2 aligns across 8 bases. Near its end, the DNA agrees better with TRBJ2-7, so the J call may be wrong. The CDR3 consists of 15 residues. Germline V gene sequence: CDR1 SGHTA, CDR2 FQGNSA.

This chain links TRBV7-9 with TRBJ1-2; 8 nucleotides agree with TRBD1. V was pared by 2 bases and J by 2 bases, with 7 bases of the junction left unmatched. Germline V gene lookup returns CDR1 SEHNR and CDR2 FQNEAQ (reference sequence). The CDR3 is 16 residues long. The CDR3 protein is CASSLTGGSLNYGYTF. CDR3 DNA: TGTGCCAGCAGCTTAACAGGGGGGAGTTTGAACTATGGCTACACCTTC.

The V gene is TRBV7-2, the J gene TRBJ2-7, with 12 bases that match TRBD1. The CDR3 is 17 residues long. Germline CDR1 SGHTA, CDR2 FQGNSA. The J segment lost 5 bases and the V segment lost 5 bases, leaving 13 bases of the junction unmatched. The CDR3: CASSRRVGTGGLDEQYF. In DNA form, the CDR3 reads TGTGCCAGCAGCCGCCGGGTCGGGACAGGGGGCTTGGACGAGCAGTACTTC. The complete variable domain, with remaining parts taken from reference TRBV7-2 and TRBJ2-7, reads GAGVSQSPSNKVTEKGKDVELRCDPISGHTALYWYRQSLGQGLEFLIYFQGNSAPDKSGLPSDRFSAERTGGSVSTLTIQRTQQEDSAVYLCASSRRVGTGGLDEQYFGPGTRLTVT.

This chain links TRBV10-3 with TRBJ2-2; 8 positions match TRBD1. V shed 6 bases, J shed 3 bases, and the junction held 3 bases outside the gene matches. This CDR3 is 14 amino acids long. Per germline, CDR1 ENHRY and CDR2 SYGVKD. The CDR3: CAIREQGDTGELFF. CDR3 bases: TGTGCCATCAGGGAACAGGGGGACACCGGGGAGCTGTTTTTT.

The rearrangement links TRBV11-2 to TRBJ1-3; possibly TRBD1 for D (5 bases). The CDR3 runs 17 residues. V dropped 0 bases and J dropped 4 bases, with 16 bases sitting between them. The germline V gene has CDR1 SGHAT and CDR2 FQNNGV. The CDR3 loop reads CASSLERRQKLGNTIYF. In nucleotides, the CDR3 is TGTGCCAGCAGCTTAGAGAGGCGACAGAAACTAGGAAACACCATATATTTT.

The chain uses TRBV11-2 and TRBJ1-1; 10 nucleotides match TRBD1. Germline loops: CDR1 SGHAT, CDR2 FQNNGV. This CDR3 comprises 14 residues. V lost 0 bases to trimming and J lost 7 bases; unmatched junction nucleotides: 2. This CDR3 is CASSLERDRGEAFF. For the CDR3, the DNA is TGTGCCAGCAGCTTAGAGCGGGACAGGGGTGAAGCTTTCTTT.

The chain joins TRBV18 to TRBJ1-1; TRBD1 matches at 8 bases. Germline loops: CDR1 KGHSH, CDR2 LQKENI. The V gene end was trimmed by 6 bases and the J gene end by 7 bases; junction bases not matched to a gene: 16. The length of the CDR3 is 16 residues. The CDR3 DNA is TGTGCCAGCTCGCCAAAAATGACAGGGGCAAAGGGTGAAGCTTTCTTT. It is translated as CASSPKMTGAKGEAFF.